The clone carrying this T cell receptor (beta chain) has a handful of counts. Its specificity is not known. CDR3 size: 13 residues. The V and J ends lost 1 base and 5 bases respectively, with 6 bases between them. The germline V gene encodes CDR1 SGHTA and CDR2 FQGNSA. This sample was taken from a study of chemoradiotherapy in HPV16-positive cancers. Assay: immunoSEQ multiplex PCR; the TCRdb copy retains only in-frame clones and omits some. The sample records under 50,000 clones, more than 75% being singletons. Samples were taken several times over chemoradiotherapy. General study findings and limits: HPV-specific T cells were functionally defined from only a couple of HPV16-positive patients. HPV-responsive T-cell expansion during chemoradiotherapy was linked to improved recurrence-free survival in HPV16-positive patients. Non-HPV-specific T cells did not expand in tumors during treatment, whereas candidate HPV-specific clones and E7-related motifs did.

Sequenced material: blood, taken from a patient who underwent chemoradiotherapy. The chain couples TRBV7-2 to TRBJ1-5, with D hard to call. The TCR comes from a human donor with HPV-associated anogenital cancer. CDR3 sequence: CASSLGHDQPQHF. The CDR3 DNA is TGTGCCAGCAGCTTAGGACACGATCAGCCCCAGCATTTT.